A selection of T cell receptor beta chains follows, all from one sample in a study of cytomegalovirus exposure and HLA in healthy donors. Using immunoSEQ multiplex PCR, the repertoire was profiled, and TCRdb retains in-frame clones only, with some absent. The data show about 93,000 clones, less than 80% seen once. The sample comprised PBMCs. The receptors were gathered from a boy younger than 18 in good health and CMV-seropositive. The CDR3 runs from the conserved cysteine through the conserved F or W. The D gene is left open where the match is weak. Clone size is given for some rows only: seen once, a few or many times, or a class if the clone is expanded.

CDR3 DNA: TGCAGCGTTGGGCGGGGCCGCAGGGACGAGCAGTACTTC; CDR3 protein: CSVGRGRRDEQYF; J gene: TRBJ2-7; V gene: TRBV29-1; D gene: .; clone size: .
CDR3 DNA: TGCGCCAGCAGCCAGGTCAGGGACAGGGTGAACTATGGCTACACCTTC; CDR3 protein: CASSQVRDRVNYGYTF; J gene: TRBJ1-2; V gene: TRBV4-1; D gene: TRBD1; clone size: .
CDR3 DNA: TGTGCCAGCAGTCACGGACAGGGCGGCACAGATACGCAGTATTTT; CDR3 protein: CASSHGQGGTDTQYF; J gene: TRBJ2-3; V gene: TRBV7-9; D gene: TRBD1; clone size: few
CDR3 DNA: TGTGCCAGTAGCGACAGGGATGGCGAAAAACTGTTTTTT; CDR3 protein: CASSDRDGEKLFF; J gene: TRBJ1-4; V gene: TRBV25-1; D gene: TRBD1; clone size: few
CDR3 DNA: TGTGCCAGCAGTGAAGCGGGGGCAGACGGCTACACCTTC; CDR3 protein: CASSEAGADGYTF; J gene: TRBJ1-2; V gene: TRBV6-1; D gene: .; clone size: .
CDR3 DNA: TGCGCCAGCCTAGAAGACCTAGCGGGCACAGATACGCAGTATTTT; CDR3 protein: CASLEDLAGTDTQYF; J gene: TRBJ2-3; V gene: TRBV5-1; D gene: TRBD2; clone size: .
CDR3 DNA: TGCGCCAGCAGCCCCGGACAGGTGCGTGAAAAACTGTTTTTT; CDR3 protein: CASSPGQVREKLFF; J gene: TRBJ1-4; V gene: TRBV5-1; D gene: TRBD1; clone size: .
CDR3 DNA: TGTGCCAGCAGCTTGGCCTCGCGGCAGATGGATGAAGCTTTCTTT; CDR3 protein: CASSLASRQMDEAFF; J gene: TRBJ1-1; V gene: TRBV5-6; D gene: .; clone size: few
CDR3 DNA: TGTGCCAGTAACAGGGGCAATCAGCCCCAGCATTTT; CDR3 protein: CASNRGNQPQHF; J gene: TRBJ1-5; V gene: TRBV19; D gene: .; clone size: .
CDR3 DNA: TGTGCCAGCAGCTTTCGGAGCGGGGGTTTGGGGGAGCAGTACTTC; CDR3 protein: CASSFRSGGLGEQYF; J gene: TRBJ2-7; V gene: TRBV5-4; D gene: TRBD2; clone size: .
CDR3 DNA: TGTGCCAGTAGTCGCCAGAGCACAGATACGCAGTATTTT; CDR3 protein: CASSRQSTDTQYF; J gene: TRBJ2-3; V gene: TRBV19; D gene: .; clone size: .
CDR3 DNA: TGTGCCAGCAGCTCATGGACAGTATACGAGCAGTACTTC; CDR3 protein: CASSSWTVYEQYF; J gene: TRBJ2-7; V gene: TRBV7-8; D gene: .; clone size: .
CDR3 DNA: TGTGCCAGCAGTGGAGGGACAGGGGGCTTTGGCGAGCAGTACTTC; CDR3 protein: CASSGGTGGFGEQYF; J gene: TRBJ2-7; V gene: TRBV6-1; D gene: TRBD1; clone size: .
CDR3 DNA: TGTGCCAGCAGAACATACAGGGCAAGGTCGGGAAATGAGCAGTTCTTC; CDR3 protein: CASRTYRARSGNEQFF; J gene: TRBJ2-1; V gene: TRBV27; D gene: .; clone size: .
CDR3 DNA: TGTGCCAGCAGCTTTACCGGGACACCCTACGAGCAGTACTTC; CDR3 protein: CASSFTGTPYEQYF; J gene: TRBJ2-7; V gene: TRBV7-2; D gene: .; clone size: .
CDR3 DNA: TGTGCCAGCGGGGACAGGGGTAATGAAAAACTGTTTTTT; CDR3 protein: CASGDRGNEKLFF; J gene: TRBJ1-4; V gene: TRBV6-5; D gene: TRBD1; clone size: once
CDR3 DNA: TGTGCCAGCAGCTATAGCGGGAGCTCCTACGAGCAGTACTTC; CDR3 protein: CASSYSGSSYEQYF; J gene: TRBJ2-7; V gene: TRBV5-6; D gene: TRBD2; clone size: few
CDR3 DNA: TGTGCCAGCAGCTCCCAAGAACAGGGGTGGAACACTGAAGCTTTCTTT; CDR3 protein: CASSSQEQGWNTEAFF; J gene: TRBJ1-1; V gene: TRBV11-2; D gene: TRBD1; clone size: .
CDR3 DNA: TGCAGCGTTCAGTTGGCAGTGACTAGCACAGATACGCAGTATTTT; CDR3 protein: CSVQLAVTSTDTQYF; J gene: TRBJ2-3; V gene: TRBV29-1; D gene: .; clone size: .
CDR3 DNA: TGTGCCAGCATATTAACAGTCCGTCGGGGTGTAAATTCACCCCTCCACTTT; CDR3 protein: CASILTVRRGVNSPLHF; J gene: TRBJ1-6; V gene: TRBV27; D gene: .; clone size: .
CDR3 DNA: TGCGCCAGCGGGGGGTATCCCTACGAGCAGTACTTC; CDR3 protein: CASGGYPYEQYF; J gene: TRBJ2-7; V gene: TRBV5-1; D gene: .; clone size: once
CDR3 DNA: TGCGCCAGCAGCTTGGCCGTGGTTTCCCGGGGAGACATTCAGTACTTC; CDR3 protein: CASSLAVVSRGDIQYF; J gene: TRBJ2-4; V gene: TRBV5-1; D gene: .; clone size: .
CDR3 DNA: TGTGCCAGCAGCTCGGGAACAGGGGCCGTCTATGGCTACACCTTC; CDR3 protein: CASSSGTGAVYGYTF; J gene: TRBJ1-2; V gene: TRBV9; D gene: TRBD1; clone size: few
CDR3 DNA: TGTGCCAGCAGTGGGGGACAGGGGGCAGATGGCTACACCTTC; CDR3 protein: CASSGGQGADGYTF; J gene: TRBJ1-2; V gene: TRBV6-1; D gene: TRBD1; clone size: .
CDR3 DNA: TGTGCCAGTAGCCAGGGTACCAATCCTGAAAAACTGTTTTTT; CDR3 protein: CASSQGTNPEKLFF; J gene: TRBJ1-4; V gene: TRBV19; D gene: .; clone size: few
CDR3 DNA: TGTGCCTGGAGTGGGGCTAGCGGGAATTACAATGAGCAGTTCTTC; CDR3 protein: CAWSGASGNYNEQFF; J gene: TRBJ2-1; V gene: TRBV30; D gene: TRBD2; clone size: .
CDR3 DNA: TGTGCCAGCTGGAGGTATAATTCACCCCTCCACTTT; CDR3 protein: CASWRYNSPLHF; J gene: TRBJ1-6; V gene: TRBV6-5; D gene: .; clone size: .
CDR3 DNA: TGCAGCGTCAGTACTTTCCGCAGGGAGGGTGAGGGCTACCCCTTC; CDR3 protein: CSVSTFRREGEGYPF; J gene: TRBJ1-2; V gene: TRBV29-1; D gene: .; clone size: .
CDR3 DNA: TGCAGCGCAGGGGGTGTAGACACCATATATTTT; CDR3 protein: CSAGGVDTIYF; J gene: TRBJ1-3; V gene: TRBV29-1; D gene: TRBD1; clone size: .
CDR3 DNA: TGTGCCAGCAGCTTAGCGTTCGTCCGGGGTGAGGAGACCCAGTACTTC; CDR3 protein: CASSLAFVRGEETQYF; J gene: TRBJ2-5; V gene: TRBV7-2; D gene: .; clone size: once
CDR3 DNA: TGTGCCAGCAGCCAAGTAGCGGGGAGCTCCTACGAGCAGTACTTC; CDR3 protein: CASSQVAGSSYEQYF; J gene: TRBJ2-7; V gene: TRBV7-2; D gene: TRBD2; clone size: .
CDR3 DNA: TGTGCCAGCAACCAAGGACAGGGGGCAGCTGAAAAACTGTTTTTT; CDR3 protein: CASNQGQGAAEKLFF; J gene: TRBJ1-4; V gene: TRBV6-6; D gene: TRBD1; clone size: few
CDR3 DNA: TGTGCCAGCAGTAAAGGGGACAGTAGAAACTTC; CDR3 protein: CASSKGDSRNF; J gene: TRBJ2-7; V gene: TRBV28; D gene: TRBD1; clone size: few
CDR3 DNA: TGTGCCAGCTCACCAAACACAGGGGGCAGGGAGCAGTACTTC; CDR3 protein: CASSPNTGGREQYF; J gene: TRBJ2-7; V gene: TRBV18; D gene: TRBD1; clone size: once
CDR3 DNA: TGTGCCAGCAGCTTAGCGGTTAGCCCCATTGATACGCAGTATTTT; CDR3 protein: CASSLAVSPIDTQYF; J gene: TRBJ2-3; V gene: TRBV7-7; D gene: .; clone size: .
CDR3 DNA: TGTGCCACCAACCAGGACAGGGAGAATCAGCCCCAGCATTTT; CDR3 protein: CATNQDRENQPQHF; J gene: TRBJ1-5; V gene: TRBV15; D gene: TRBD1; clone size: .
CDR3 DNA: TGTGCCAGCAGCGTAACCGGGAACACCGGGGAGCTGTTTTTT; CDR3 protein: CASSVTGNTGELFF; J gene: TRBJ2-2; V gene: TRBV9; D gene: .; clone size: few
CDR3 DNA: TGTGCCAGCAGGGAGACTAGAAACGAGCAGTACTTC; CDR3 protein: CASRETRNEQYF; J gene: TRBJ2-7; V gene: TRBV6-6; D gene: .; clone size: once
CDR3 DNA: TGCGCCAGCAGCTGCTGGGTAGCGGGAACCCAAGAGACCCAGTACTTC; CDR3 protein: CASSCWVAGTQETQYF; J gene: TRBJ2-5; V gene: TRBV5-1; D gene: TRBD2; clone size: once
CDR3 DNA: TGTGCCAGCAGCGTAGCTAGGAGTACTGAAGCTTTCTTT; CDR3 protein: CASSVARSTEAFF; J gene: TRBJ1-1; V gene: TRBV9; D gene: .; clone size: .
CDR3 DNA: TGCAGCGTTGAAGATCAGGGGATGAGACACACCATATATTTT; CDR3 protein: CSVEDQGMRHTIYF; J gene: TRBJ1-3; V gene: TRBV29-1; D gene: .; clone size: few
CDR3 DNA: TGTGCCAGCAGTTATGGCCTCTACAATGAGCAGTTCTTC; CDR3 protein: CASSYGLYNEQFF; J gene: TRBJ2-1; V gene: TRBV6-5; D gene: .; clone size: once
CDR3 DNA: TGTGCCAGTAGTATCCAGAGGAGGATTACAGGGGGGGATACGCAGTATTTT; CDR3 protein: CASSIQRRITGGDTQYF; J gene: TRBJ2-3; V gene: TRBV19; D gene: TRBD1; clone size: once
CDR3 DNA: TGCGCCAGCAGCCAAGAATACAGGGCCTATGGCTACACCTTC; CDR3 protein: CASSQEYRAYGYTF; J gene: TRBJ1-2; V gene: TRBV4-3; D gene: .; clone size: .
CDR3 DNA: TGTGCCAGCAGTTACGCCAGACAGGGGATTTCACCCCTCAACTTT; CDR3 protein: CASSYARQGISPLNF; J gene: TRBJ1-6; V gene: TRBV6-5; D gene: TRBD1; clone size: .